The rows below give T cell receptor beta chains drawn from one sample of a study of blood T cells in healthy people across ages. From the 5' RACE reads, TCRdb called clonotypes with MiXCR, one entry per CDR3 protein. There are about 730,000 distinct CDR3 sequences in the sample; about 40% occur only once, and around a fifth lies in the top ten. Input material: blood. All receptors come from a woman aged 60-70 years in good health. The CDR3 runs from the conserved cysteine through the conserved F or W. D genes are given only for firm matches. Size is omitted from some rows. Given values are once, few, many or a class for expanded clones.

CDR3 | DNA | V | D | size | J
CSAPVIAGGPSDTQYF | TGCAGTGCCCCTGTAATCGCGGGAGGGCCTTCAGATACGCAGTATTTT | TRBV20-1 | TRBD2 | . | TRBJ2-3
CASNPSGGNNEQFF | TGTGCCAGCAACCCTAGCGGGGGGAACAATGAGCAGTTCTTC | TRBV2 | TRBD2 | . | TRBJ2-1
CASSLVASGGYNEQFF | TGCGCCAGCAGCTTGGTCGCTAGCGGGGGATACAATGAGCAGTTCTTC | TRBV5-1 | TRBD2 | many | TRBJ2-1
CASSHSGVGGDTQYF | TGTGCCAGCAGCCACAGCGGAGTAGGCGGAGATACGCAGTATTTT | TRBV3-1 | . | few | TRBJ2-3
CATGDPAGTGDYGYTF | TGTGCCACCGGTGACCCCGCGGGGACAGGGGACTATGGCTACACCTTC | TRBV24-1 | TRBD1 | . | TRBJ1-2
CASRRTGTLQETQYF | TGTGCCAGCAGACGGACAGGAACCCTCCAAGAGACCCAGTACTTC | TRBV6-5 | TRBD1 | . | TRBJ2-5
CATGTSAQETQYF | TGTGCCACCGGGACTAGCGCGCAAGAGACCCAGTACTTC | TRBV6-2/TRBV6-3 | TRBD2 | . | TRBJ2-5
CASSFRSGTDTQYF | TGTGCCAGCAGCTTTCGTTCGGGAACAGATACGCAGTATTTT | TRBV7-9 | . | . | TRBJ2-3
CAGSPEYDRTQFF | TGTGCCGGCAGCCCGGAATATGACCGGACCCAGTTCTTC | TRBV3-1 | . | . | TRBJ2-1
CASSLAAGSGGGSYEQYF | TGTGCCAGCAGCCTAGCGGCGGGGTCAGGAGGCGGCTCCTACGAGCAGTACTTC | TRBV7-2 | TRBD2 | . | TRBJ2-7
CASSGAPMTEWGGKDTQYF | TGTGCCAGCAGTGGAGCTCCGATGACGGAATGGGGGGGGAAAGATACGCAGTATTTT | TRBV2 | TRBD2 | . | TRBJ2-3
CASSRDRVGETQYF | TGTGCCAGCAGCCGGGACAGGGTTGGGGAGACCCAGTACTTC | TRBV7-3 | TRBD1 | many | TRBJ2-5
CASSVEKGANEQFF | TGTGCCAGCAGCGTAGAGAAGGGGGCGAATGAGCAGTTCTTC | TRBV9 | TRBD1 | few | TRBJ2-1
CASSEQTGGSYNEQFF | TGTGCCAGCAGTGAACAAACGGGAGGGTCCTACAATGAGCAGTTCTTC | TRBV2 | TRBD2 | few | TRBJ2-1
CASSLISGSDTQYF | TGTGCCAGCAGCTTAATATCGGGGTCTGATACGCAGTATTTT | TRBV7-3 | . | . | TRBJ2-3
CASSFDRGGSYEQYF | TGTGCCAGCAGTTTCGACAGGGGGGGGTCCTACGAGCAGTACTTC | TRBV28 | TRBD1 | . | TRBJ2-7
CASSQTGSTNEKLFF | TGCGCCAGCAGCCAGACAGGATCAACTAATGAAAAACTGTTTTTT | TRBV5-1 | . | few | TRBJ1-4
CAWGGRASFTGELFF | TGTGCCTGGGGAGGCCGGGCTAGCTTCACCGGGGAGCTGTTTTTT | TRBV30 | . | . | TRBJ2-2
CASSQDEGPSPDTQYF | TGCGCCAGCAGCCAAGATGAGGGGCCGTCCCCAGATACGCAGTATTTT | TRBV4-3 | . | . | TRBJ2-3
CSALGLAGIDPDTQYF | TGCAGTGCCCTGGGACTAGCGGGAATTGACCCAGATACGCAGTATTTT | TRBV20-1 | TRBD2 | once | TRBJ2-3
CASSVDHRADEQYF | TGTGCCAGCAGCGTAGACCACAGGGCCGACGAGCAGTACTTC | TRBV9 | . | many | TRBJ2-7
CSGVVGQEQYF | TGCAGCGGTGTAGTTGGGCAGGAGCAGTACTTC | TRBV29-1 | . | few | TRBJ2-5
CASTGRDTYEQYF | TGTGCCAGCACCGGCAGGGACACCTACGAGCAGTACTTC | TRBV27 | . | . | TRBJ2-7
CASSEGQGLEQYF | TGTGCCAGCAGCGAGGGACAGGGCCTCGAGCAGTACTTC | TRBV7-6 | TRBD1 | few | TRBJ2-7
CASSDDPGPETQYF | TGTGCCAGCAGCGATGACCCCGGGCCAGAGACCCAGTACTTC | TRBV9 | . | . | TRBJ2-5
CSANLPTGGTFNEQFF | TGCAGTGCAAACCTACCGACAGGGGGGACCTTCAATGAGCAGTTCTTC | TRBV20-1 | TRBD1 | few | TRBJ2-1
CASSLAGGRVNTQYF | TGTGCCAGCAGCCTAGCGGGGGGCCGAGTAAATACGCAGTATTTT | TRBV14 | TRBD2 | . | TRBJ2-3